This T cell receptor (beta chain) is from a study of T cells in Graves' hyperthyroidism and ophthalmopathy. Overall study context: The blood sample was taken at first diagnosis, before treatment began. Regarding the study as a whole: Most thyroid clonotypes expanded above 0.001 appeared in blood too. Ophthalmopathy was model-predicted a median around seven months pre-onset.

Trimming removed 4 bases from V and 4 bases from J; junction bases left unmatched: 4. The CDR3 is made up of 15 amino acids. Per the germline V gene, CDR1 is LGHDT and CDR2 is YNNKEL (reference sequence). Diagnosis relied on clinical symptoms, serum thyroxine and TRAb, thyroid ultrasound and orbital computed tomography. The table lists this clonotype with a few counts. Its matching antigen is unknown. Researchers took RNA transcripts and amplified the TCR beta CDR3 regions from them. The HTBI primer set was used in a first-round RT-PCR of the TCR CDR3. TCRdb reprocessed the multiplex PCR reads via MiXCR and lists one record per CDR3 protein. Seen here are approximately 700,000 distinct CDR3 sequences, approximately 16% observed once, and the top ten hold 8.4%.

This TCR was recovered from a man between 18 and 35 years old with Graves' hyperthyroidism. The V and J genes are TRBV3-1 and TRBJ2-2; 9 bases fit TRBD1. Sequenced: blood. The DNA of the CDR3 is TGTGCCAGCAGCCGGGACAGGGTATTCACCGGGGAGCTGTTTTTT. Amino acid sequence: CASSRDRVFTGELFF. Combining the CDR3 with reference TRBV3-1 and TRBJ2-2 gives the whole variable domain DTAVSQTPKYLVTQMGNDKSIKCEQNLGHDTMYWYKQDSKKFLKIMFSYNNKELIINETVPNRFSPKSPDKAHLNLHINSLELGDSAVYFCASSRDRVFTGELFFGEGSRLTVL.